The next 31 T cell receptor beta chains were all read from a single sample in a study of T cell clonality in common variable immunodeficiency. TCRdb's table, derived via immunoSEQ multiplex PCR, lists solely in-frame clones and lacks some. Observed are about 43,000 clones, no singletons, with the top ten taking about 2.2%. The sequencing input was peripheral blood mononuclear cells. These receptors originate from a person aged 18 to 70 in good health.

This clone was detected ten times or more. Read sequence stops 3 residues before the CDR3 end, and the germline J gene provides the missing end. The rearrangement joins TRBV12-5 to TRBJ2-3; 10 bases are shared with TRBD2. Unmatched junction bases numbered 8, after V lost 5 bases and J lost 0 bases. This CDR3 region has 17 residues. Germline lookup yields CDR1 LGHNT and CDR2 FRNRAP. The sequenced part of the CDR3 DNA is TGTGCTAGTGGTCCCCAGGGACTAGCGCTTAGCACAGATACG. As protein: CASGPQGLALSTDT. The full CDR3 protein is CASGPQGLALSTDTQYF.

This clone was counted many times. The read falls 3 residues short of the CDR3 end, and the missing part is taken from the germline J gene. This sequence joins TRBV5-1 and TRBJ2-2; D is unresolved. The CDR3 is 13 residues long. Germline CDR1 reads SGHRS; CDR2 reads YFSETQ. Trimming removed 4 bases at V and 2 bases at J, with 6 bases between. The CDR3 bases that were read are TGCGCCAGCAGCGAGGTAAACACCGGGGAG. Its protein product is CASSEVNTGE. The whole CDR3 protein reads CASSEVNTGELFF.

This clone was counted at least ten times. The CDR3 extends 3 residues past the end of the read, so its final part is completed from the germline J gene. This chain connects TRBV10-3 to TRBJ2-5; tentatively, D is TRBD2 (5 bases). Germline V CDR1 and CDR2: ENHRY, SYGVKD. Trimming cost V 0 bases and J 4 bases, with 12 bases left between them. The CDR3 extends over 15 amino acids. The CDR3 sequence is CAISESRSGGETQYF. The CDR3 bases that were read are TGTGCCATCAGTGAGTCGAGGAGCGGTGGAGAGACC.

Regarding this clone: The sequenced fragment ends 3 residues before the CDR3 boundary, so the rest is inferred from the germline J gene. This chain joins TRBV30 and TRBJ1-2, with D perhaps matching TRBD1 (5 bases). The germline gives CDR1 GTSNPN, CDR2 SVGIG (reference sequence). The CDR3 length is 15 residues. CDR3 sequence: CAWGTSGGFTDTYTF. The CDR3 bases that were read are TGTGCCTGGGGGACTAGCGGCGGATTCACAGATACC.

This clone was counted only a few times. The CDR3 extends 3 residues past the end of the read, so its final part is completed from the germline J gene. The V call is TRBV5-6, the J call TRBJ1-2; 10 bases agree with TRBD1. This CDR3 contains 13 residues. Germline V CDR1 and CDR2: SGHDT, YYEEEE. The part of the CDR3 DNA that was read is TGTGCCAGCAGCTGGGACAGGGGTGGGGGC. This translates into CASSWDRGGG. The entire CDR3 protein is CASSWDRGGGYTF. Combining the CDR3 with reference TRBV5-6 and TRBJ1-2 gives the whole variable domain DAGVTQSPTHLIKTRGQQVTLRCSPKSGHDTVSWYQQALGQGPQFIFQYYEEEERQRGNFPDRFSGHQFPNYSSELNVNALLLGDSALYLCASSWDRGGGYTFGSGTRLTVV.

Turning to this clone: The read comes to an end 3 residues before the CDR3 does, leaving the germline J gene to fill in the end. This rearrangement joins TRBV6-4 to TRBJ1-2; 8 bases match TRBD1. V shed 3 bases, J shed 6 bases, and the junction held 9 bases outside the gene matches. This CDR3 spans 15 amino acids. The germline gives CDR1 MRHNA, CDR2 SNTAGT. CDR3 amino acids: CASSEGTGGPNGYTF. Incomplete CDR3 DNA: TGTGCCAGCAGTGAAGGGACAGGAGGACCTAATGGC.

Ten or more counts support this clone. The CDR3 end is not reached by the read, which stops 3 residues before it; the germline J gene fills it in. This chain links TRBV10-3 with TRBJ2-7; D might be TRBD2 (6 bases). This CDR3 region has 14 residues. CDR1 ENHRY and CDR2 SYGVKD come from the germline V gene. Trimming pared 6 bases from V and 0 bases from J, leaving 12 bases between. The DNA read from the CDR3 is TGTGCCATCAGGACGGAGGGGAACTCCTACGAG. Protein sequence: CAIRTEGNSYE. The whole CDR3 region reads CAIRTEGNSYEQYF.

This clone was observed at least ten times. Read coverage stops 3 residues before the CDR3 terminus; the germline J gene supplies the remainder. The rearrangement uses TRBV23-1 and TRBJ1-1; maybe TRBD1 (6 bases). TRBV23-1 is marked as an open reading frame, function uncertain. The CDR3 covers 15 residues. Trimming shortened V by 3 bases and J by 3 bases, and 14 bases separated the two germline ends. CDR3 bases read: TGCGCCAGCAGTCATATACAGGGAGGCGACACTGAA. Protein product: CASSHIQGGDTE. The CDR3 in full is CASSHIQGGDTEAFF.

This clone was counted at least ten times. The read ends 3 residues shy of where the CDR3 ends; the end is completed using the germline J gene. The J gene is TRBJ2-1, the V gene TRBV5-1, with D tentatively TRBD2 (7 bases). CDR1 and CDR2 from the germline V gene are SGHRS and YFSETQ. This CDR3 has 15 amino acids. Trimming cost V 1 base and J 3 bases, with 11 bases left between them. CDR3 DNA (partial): TGCGCCAGCAGCTTGTCGGGGGGCAGCTACAATGAG. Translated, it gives CASSLSGGSYNE. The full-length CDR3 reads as CASSLSGGSYNEQFF.

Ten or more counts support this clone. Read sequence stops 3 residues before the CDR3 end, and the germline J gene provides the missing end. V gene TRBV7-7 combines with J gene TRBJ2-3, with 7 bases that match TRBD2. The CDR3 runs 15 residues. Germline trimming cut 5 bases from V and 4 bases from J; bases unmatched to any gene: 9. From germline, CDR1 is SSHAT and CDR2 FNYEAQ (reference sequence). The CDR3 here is CASSQGLETSDTQYF. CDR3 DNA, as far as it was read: TGTGCCAGCAGCCAAGGACTAGAGACCTCAGATACG.

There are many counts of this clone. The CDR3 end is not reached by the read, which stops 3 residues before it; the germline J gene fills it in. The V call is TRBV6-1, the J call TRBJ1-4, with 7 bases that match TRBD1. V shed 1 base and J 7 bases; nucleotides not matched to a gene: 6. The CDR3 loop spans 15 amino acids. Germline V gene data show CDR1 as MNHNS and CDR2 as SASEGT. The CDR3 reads CASSEVTGDSEKLFF. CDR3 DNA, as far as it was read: TGTGCCAGCAGTGAAGTCACAGGGGATAGTGAAAAA.

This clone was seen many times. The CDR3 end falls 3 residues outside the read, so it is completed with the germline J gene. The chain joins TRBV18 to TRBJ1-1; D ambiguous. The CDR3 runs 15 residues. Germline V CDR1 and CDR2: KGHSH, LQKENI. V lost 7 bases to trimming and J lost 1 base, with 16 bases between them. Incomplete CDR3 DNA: TGTGCCAGCTTACCCCGGGGAGGGAAGAACACTGAA. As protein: CASLPRGGKNTE. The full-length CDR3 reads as CASLPRGGKNTEAFF.

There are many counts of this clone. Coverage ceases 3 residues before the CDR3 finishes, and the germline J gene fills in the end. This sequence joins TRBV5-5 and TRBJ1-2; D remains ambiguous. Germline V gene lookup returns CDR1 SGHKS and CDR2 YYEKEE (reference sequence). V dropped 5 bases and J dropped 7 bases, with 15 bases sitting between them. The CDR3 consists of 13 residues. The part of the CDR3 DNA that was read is TGTGCCAGCAGTGCGCCGGGTGCCACTGGC. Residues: CASSAPGATG. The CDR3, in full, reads CASSAPGATGYTF.

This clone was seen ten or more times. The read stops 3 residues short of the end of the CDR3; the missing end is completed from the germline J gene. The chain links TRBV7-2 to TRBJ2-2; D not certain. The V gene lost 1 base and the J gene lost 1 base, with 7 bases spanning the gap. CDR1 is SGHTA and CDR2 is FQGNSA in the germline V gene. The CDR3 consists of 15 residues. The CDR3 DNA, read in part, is TGTGCCAGCAGCTTAGGCCTAGGGAACACCGGGGAG. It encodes CASSLGLGNTGE. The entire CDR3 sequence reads CASSLGLGNTGELFF.

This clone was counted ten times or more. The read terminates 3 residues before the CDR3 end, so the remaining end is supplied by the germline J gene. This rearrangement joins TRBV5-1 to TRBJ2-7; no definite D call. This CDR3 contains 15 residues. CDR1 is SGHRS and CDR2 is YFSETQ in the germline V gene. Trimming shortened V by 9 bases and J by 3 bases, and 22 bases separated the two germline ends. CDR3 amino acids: CATKNRAGGDYEQYF. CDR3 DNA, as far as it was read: TGCGCCACCAAGAATAGAGCAGGTGGAGACTACGAG.

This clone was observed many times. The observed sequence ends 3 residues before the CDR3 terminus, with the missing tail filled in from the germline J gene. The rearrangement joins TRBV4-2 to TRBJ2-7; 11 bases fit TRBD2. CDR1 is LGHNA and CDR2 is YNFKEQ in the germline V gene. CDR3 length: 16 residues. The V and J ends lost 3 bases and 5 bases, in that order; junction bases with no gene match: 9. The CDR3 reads CASSQEVAGGHNEQYF. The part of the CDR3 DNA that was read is TGTGCCAGCAGCCAGGAGGTAGCGGGAGGGCACAACGAG.

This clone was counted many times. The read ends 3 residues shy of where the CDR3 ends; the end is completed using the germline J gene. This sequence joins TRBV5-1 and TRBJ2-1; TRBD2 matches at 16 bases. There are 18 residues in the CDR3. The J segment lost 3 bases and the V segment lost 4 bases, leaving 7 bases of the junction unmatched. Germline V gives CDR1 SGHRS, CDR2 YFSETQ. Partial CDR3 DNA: TGCGCCAGCAGCAGCGGGACTAGCGGGAGGGATTTCTACAATGAG. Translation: CASSSGTSGRDFYNE. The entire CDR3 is CASSSGTSGRDFYNEQFF. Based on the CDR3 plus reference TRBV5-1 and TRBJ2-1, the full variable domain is KAGVTQTPRYLIKTRGQQVTLSCSPISGHRSVSWYQQTPGQGLQFLFEYFSETQRNKGNFPGRFSGRQFSNSRSEMNVSTLELGDSALYLCASSSGTSGRDFYNEQFFGPGTRLTVL.

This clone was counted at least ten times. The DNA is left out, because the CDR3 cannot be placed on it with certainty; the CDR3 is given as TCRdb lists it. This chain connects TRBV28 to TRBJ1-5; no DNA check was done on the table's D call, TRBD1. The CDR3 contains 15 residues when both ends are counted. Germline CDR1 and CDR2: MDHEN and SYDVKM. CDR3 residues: CASSSSTGGNQPQHF.

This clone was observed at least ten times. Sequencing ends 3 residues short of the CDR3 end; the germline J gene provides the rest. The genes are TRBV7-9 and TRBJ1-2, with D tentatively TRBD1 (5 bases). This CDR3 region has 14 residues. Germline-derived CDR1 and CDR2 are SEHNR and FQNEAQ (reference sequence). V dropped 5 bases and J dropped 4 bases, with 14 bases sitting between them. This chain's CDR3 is CASSTRQLLYGYTF. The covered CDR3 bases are TGTGCCAGCAGCACCCGACAGCTCCTCTATGGC. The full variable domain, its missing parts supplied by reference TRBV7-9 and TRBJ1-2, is DTGVSQNPRHKITKRGQNVTFRCDPISEHNRLYWYRQTLGQGPEFLTYFQNEAQLEKSRLLSDRFSAERPKGSFSTLEIQRTEQGDSAMYLCASSTRQLLYGYTFGSGTRLTVV.

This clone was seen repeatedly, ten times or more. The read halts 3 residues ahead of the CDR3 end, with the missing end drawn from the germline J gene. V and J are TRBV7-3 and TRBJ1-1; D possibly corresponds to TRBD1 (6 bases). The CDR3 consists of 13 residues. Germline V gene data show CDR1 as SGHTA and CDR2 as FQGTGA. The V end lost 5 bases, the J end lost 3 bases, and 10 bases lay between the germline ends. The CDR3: CASSQGSDTEAFF. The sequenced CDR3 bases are TGTGCCAGCAGCCAGGGGTCGGACACTGAA.

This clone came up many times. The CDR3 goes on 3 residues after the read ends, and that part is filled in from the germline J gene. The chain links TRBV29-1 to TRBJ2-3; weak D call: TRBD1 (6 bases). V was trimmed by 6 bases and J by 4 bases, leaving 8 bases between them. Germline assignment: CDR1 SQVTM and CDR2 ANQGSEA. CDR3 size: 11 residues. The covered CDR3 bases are TGCAGCGTAGGGGGAGCAGATACG. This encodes CSVGGADT. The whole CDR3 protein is CSVGGADTQYF.

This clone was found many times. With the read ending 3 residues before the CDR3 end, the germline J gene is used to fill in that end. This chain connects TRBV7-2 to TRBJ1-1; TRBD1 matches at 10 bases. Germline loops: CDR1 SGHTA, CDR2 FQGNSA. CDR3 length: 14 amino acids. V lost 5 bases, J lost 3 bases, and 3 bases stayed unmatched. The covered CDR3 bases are TGTGCCAGCAGCCACGGGACAGGGGACACTGAA. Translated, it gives CASSHGTGDTE. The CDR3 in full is CASSHGTGDTEAFF.

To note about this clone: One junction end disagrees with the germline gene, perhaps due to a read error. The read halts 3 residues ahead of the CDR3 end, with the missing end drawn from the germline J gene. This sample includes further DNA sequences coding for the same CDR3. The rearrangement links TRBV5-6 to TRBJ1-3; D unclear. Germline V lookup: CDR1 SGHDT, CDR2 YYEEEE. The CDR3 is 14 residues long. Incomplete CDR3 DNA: TGTGCCAGCAGTCCTCTCCGGACTGGAAACACA. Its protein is CASSPLRTGNT. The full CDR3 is CASSPLRTGNTIYF. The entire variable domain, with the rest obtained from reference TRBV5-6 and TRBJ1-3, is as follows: DAGVTQSPTHLIKTRGQQVTLRCSPKSGHDTVSWYQQALGQGPQFIFQYYEEEERQRGNFPDRFSGHQFPNYSSELNVNALLLGDSALYLCASSPLRTGNTIYFGEGSWLTVV.

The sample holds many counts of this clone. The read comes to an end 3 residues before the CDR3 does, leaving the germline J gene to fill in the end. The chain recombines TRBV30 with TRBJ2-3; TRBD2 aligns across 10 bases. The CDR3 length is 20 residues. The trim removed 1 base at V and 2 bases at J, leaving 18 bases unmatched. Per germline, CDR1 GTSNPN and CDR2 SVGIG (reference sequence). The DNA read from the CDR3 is TGTGCCTGGAGTGCCCCCCCCGGACTAGCGGACCGCCACCTCACAGATACG. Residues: CAWSAPPGLADRHLTDT. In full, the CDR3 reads CAWSAPPGLADRHLTDTQYF.

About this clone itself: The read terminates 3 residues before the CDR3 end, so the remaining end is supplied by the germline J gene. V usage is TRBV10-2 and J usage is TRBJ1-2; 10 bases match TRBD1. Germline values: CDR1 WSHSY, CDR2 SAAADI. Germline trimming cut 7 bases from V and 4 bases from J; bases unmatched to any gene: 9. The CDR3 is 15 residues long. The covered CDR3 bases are TGCGCCAGCACCCGGGACAGGGGAGGTGGCTATGGC. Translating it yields CASTRDRGGGYG. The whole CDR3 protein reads CASTRDRGGGYGYTF.

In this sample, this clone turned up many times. CDR3 region: CASSGTGGGSSGANVLTF. The CDR3 DNA, read in part, is TGCGCCAGCAGCGGTACAGGGGGCGGGAGTTCTGGGGCCAACGTC. The chain recombines TRBV5-1 with TRBJ2-6, with 9 bases aligning to TRBD1. The CDR3 end lies 3 residues beyond the end of the read and is filled in from the germline J gene. There are 18 residues in the CDR3. Germline V CDR1 and CDR2: SGHRS, YFSETQ. V shed 4 bases, J shed 1 base, and the junction held 9 bases outside the gene matches. The full variable domain, its missing parts supplied by reference TRBV5-1 and TRBJ2-6, is KAGVTQTPRYLIKTRGQQVTLSCSPISGHRSVSWYQQTPGQGLQFLFEYFSETQRNKGNFPGRFSGRQFSNSRSEMNVSTLELGDSALYLCASSGTGGGSSGANVLTFGAGSRLTVL.

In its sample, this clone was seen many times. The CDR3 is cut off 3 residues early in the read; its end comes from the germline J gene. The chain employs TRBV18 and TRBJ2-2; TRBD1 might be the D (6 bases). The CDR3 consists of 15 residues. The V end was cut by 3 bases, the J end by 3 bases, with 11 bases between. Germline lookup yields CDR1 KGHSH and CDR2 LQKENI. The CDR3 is CASSPRQGYTGELFF. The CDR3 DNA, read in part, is TGTGCCAGCTCACCGCGGCAGGGGTACACCGGGGAG.

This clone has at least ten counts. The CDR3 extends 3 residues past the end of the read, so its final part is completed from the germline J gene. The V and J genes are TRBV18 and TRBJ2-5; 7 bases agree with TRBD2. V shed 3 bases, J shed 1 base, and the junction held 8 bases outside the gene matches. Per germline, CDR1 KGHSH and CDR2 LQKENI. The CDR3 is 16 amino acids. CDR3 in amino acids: CASSPLLADLQETQYF. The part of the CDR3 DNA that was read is TGTGCCAGCTCACCTCTTCTAGCGGACCTCCAAGAGACC.

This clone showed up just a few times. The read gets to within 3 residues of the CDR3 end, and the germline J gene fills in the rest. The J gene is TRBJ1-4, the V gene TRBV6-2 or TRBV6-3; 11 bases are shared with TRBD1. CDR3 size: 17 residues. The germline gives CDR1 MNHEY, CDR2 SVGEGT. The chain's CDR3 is CASSYSGDRGANSPLFF. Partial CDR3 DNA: TGTGCCAGCAGTTACTCAGGGGACAGGGGGGCCAATTCACCA.

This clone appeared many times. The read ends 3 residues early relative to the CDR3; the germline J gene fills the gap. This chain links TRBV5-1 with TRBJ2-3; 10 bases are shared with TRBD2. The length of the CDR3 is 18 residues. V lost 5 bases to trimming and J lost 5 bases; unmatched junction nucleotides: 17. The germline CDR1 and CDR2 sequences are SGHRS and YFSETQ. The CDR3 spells CASRRRVVAGGSGDTQYF. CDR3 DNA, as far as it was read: TGCGCCAGCAGACGCCGAGTAGTAGCGGGAGGAAGTGGAGATACG.

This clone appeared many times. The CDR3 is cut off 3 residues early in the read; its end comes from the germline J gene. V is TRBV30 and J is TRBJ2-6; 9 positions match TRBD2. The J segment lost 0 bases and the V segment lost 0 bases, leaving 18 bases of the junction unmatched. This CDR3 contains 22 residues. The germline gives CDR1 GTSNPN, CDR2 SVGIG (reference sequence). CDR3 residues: CAWSVLVLAGGGRNSGANVLTF. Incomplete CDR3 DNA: TGTGCCTGGAGTGTACTAGTACTAGCGGGCGGCGGGCGAAACTCTGGGGCCAACGTC.